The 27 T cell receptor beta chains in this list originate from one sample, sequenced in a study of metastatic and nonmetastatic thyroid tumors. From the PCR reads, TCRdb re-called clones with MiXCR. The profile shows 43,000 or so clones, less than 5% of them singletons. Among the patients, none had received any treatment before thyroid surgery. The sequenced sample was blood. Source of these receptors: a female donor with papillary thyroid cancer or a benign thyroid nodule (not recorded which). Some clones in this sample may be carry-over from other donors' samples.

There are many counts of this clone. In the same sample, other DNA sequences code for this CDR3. CDR3 protein: CATSRDEFEQFF. The CDR3 nucleotides are TGTGCCACCAGCAGAGATGAGTTTGAGCAGTTCTTC. The rearrangement links TRBV15 to TRBJ2-1; no clear D gene. The CDR3 loop spans 12 amino acids. CDR1 and CDR2 (germline): LNHNV, YYDKDF (reference sequence). The ends were cut back, 0 bases at V and 9 bases at J, with 6 bases in the middle. The full variable domain, its missing parts supplied by reference TRBV15 and TRBJ2-1, is DAMVIQNPRYQVTQFGKPVTLSCSQTLNHNVMYWYQQKSSQAPKLLFHYYDKDFNNEADTPDNFQSRRPNTSFCFLDIRSPGLGDTAMYLCATSRDEFEQFFGPGTRLTVL.

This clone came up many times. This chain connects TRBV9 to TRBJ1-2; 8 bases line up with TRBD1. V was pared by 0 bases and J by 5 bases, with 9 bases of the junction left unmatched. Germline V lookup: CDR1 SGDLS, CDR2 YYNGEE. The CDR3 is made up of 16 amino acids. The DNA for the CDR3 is TGTGCCAGCAGCGTAGGGGTTGCAGGGGGCGGGTATGGCTACACCTTC. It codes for CASSVGVAGGGYGYTF.

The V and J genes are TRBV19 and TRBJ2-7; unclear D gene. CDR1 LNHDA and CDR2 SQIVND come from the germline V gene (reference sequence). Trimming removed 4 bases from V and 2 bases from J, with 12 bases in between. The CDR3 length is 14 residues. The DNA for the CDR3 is TGTGCCAGTAGTACGGGCACACGGACCTACGAGCAGTACTTC. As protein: CASSTGTRTYEQYF.

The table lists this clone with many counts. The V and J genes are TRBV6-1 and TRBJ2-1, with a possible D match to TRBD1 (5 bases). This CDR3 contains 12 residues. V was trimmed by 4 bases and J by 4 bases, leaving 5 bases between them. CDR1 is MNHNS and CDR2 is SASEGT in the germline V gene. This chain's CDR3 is CASSAGYNEQFF. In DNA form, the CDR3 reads TGTGCCAGCAGTGCAGGGTACAATGAGCAGTTCTTC.

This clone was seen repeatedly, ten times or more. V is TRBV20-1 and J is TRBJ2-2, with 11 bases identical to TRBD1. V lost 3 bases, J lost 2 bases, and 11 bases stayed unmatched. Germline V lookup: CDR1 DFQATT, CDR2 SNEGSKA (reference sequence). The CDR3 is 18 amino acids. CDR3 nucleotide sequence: TGCAGTGCTAGTAGTACACGGACAGGGGGCTTTAACACCGGGGAGCTGTTTTTT. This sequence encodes CSASSTRTGGFNTGELFF.

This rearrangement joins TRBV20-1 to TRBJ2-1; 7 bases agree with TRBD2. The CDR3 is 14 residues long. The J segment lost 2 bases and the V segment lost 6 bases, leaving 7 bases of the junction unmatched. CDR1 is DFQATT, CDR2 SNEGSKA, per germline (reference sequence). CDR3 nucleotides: TGCAGTGCCCTCACTAGCGAAGCCTACAATGAGCAGTTCTTC. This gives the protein CSALTSEAYNEQFF.

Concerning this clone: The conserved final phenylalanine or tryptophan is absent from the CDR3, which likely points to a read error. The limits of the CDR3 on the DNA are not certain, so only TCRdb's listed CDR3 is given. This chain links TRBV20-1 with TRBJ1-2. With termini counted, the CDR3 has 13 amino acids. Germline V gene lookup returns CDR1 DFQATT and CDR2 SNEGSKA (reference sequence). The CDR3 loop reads CSARASNNYGHTL.

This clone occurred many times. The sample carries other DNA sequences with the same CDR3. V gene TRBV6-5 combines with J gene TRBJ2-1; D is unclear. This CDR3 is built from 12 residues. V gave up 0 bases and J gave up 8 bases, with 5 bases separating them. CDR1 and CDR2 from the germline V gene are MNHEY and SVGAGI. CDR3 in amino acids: CASSYSGDEQFF. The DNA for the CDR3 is TGTGCCAGCAGTTACTCAGGCGATGAGCAGTTCTTC.

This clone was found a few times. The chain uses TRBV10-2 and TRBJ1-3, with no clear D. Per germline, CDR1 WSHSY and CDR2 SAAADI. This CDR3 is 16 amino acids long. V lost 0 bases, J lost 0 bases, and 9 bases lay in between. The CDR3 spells CASSESSGVSGNTIYF. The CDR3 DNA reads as TGCGCCAGCAGTGAGTCTTCCGGGGTCTCTGGAAACACCATATATTTT.

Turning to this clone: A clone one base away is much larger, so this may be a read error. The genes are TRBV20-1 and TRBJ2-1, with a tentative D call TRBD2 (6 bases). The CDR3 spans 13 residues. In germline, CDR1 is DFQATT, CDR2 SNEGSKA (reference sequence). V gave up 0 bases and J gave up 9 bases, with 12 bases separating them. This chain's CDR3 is CSARDLIGSEQFF. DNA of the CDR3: TGCAGTGCTAGAGATCTTATCGGGAGTGAGCAGTTCTTC.

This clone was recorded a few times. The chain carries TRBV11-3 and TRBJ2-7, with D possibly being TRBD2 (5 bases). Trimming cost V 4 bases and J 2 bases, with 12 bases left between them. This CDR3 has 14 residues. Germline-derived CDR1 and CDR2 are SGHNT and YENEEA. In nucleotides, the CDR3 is TGTGCCAGCAGCTCCCGGGATAGCGCCTACGAGCAGTACTTC. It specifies CASSSRDSAYEQYF.

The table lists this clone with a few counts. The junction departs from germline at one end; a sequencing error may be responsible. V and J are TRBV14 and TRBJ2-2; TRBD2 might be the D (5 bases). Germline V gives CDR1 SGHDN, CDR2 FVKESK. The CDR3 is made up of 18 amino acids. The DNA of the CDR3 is TGTGCCAGCAGCCAAGCTCTTTGGACTTGGCTAGACACCGTGGAGCTGTTTTTT. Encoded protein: CASSQALWTWLDTVELFF. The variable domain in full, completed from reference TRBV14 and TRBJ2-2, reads EAGVTQFPSHSVIEKGQTVTLRCDPISGHDNLYWYRRVMGKEIKFLLHFVKESKQDESGMPNNRFLAERTGGTYSTLKVQPAELEDSGVYFCASSQALWTWLDTVELFFGEGSRLTVL.

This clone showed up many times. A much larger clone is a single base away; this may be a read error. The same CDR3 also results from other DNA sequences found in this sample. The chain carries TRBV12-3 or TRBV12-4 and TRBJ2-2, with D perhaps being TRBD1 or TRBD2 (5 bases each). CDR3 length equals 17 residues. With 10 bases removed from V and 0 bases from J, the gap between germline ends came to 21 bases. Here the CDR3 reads CATQTQGPPANTGELFF. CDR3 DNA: TGTGCCACTCAGACTCAGGGACCCCCCGCGAACACCGGGGAGCTGTTTTTT.

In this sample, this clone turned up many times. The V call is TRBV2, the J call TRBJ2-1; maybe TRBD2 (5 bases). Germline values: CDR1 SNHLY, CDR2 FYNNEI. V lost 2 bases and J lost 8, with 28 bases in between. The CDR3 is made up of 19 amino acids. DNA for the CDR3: TGTGCCAGCAGTGAATCCCCTCCCTGGGGAGCCCCCAATTTGGATGAGCAGTTCTTC. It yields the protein CASSESPPWGAPNLDEQFF.

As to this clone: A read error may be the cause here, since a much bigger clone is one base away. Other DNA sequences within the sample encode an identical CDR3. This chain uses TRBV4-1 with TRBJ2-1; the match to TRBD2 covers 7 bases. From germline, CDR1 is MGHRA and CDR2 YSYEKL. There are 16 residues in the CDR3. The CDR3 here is CASSRGSSGRYNEQFF. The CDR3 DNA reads TGCGCCAGCAGCCGGGGATCTAGCGGCAGATACAATGAGCAGTTCTTT.

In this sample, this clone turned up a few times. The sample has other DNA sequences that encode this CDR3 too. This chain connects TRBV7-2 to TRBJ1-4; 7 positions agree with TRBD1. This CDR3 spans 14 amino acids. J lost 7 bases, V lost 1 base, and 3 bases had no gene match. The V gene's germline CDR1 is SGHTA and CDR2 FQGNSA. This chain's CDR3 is CASSLDQGGEKLFF. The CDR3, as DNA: TGTGCCAGCAGCTTAGACCAGGGGGGTGAAAAACTGTTTTTT.

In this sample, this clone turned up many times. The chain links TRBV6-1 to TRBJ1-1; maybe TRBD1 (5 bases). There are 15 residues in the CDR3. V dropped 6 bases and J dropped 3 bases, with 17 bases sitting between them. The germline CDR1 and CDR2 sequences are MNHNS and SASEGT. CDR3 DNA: TGTGCCAGCAGCCTCGAACAGGCCTCGGACACTGAAGCTTTCTTT. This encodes CASSLEQASDTEAFF.

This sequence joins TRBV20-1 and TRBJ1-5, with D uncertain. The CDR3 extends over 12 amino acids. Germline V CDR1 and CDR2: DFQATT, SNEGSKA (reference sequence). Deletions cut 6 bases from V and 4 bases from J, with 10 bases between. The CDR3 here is CSAVRENQPQHF. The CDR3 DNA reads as TGCAGTGCGGTGAGGGAAAATCAGCCCCAGCATTTT.

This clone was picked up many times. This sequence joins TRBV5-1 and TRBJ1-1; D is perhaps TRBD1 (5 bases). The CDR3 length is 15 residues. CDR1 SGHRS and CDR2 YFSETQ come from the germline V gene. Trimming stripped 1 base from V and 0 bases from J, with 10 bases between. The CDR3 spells CASSLSGPLNTEAFF. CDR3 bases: TGCGCCAGCAGCTTGTCGGGACCCTTGAACACTGAAGCTTTCTTT.

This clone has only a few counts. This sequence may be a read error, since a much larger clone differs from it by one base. The chain's CDR3 is CASSHSVQETLFF. The CDR3 DNA is TGTGCCAGCAGCCACAGCGTGCAGGAAACACTGTTTTTT. This chain joins TRBV11-1 and TRBJ1-4; D gene unclear. This CDR3 is built from 13 residues. The germline V gene encodes CDR1 SGHAT and CDR2 FQDESV (reference sequence).

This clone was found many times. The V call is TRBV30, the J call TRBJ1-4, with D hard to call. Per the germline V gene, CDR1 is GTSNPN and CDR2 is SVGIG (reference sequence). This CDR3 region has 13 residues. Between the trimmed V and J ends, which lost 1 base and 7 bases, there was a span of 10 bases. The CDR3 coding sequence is TGTGCCTGGAGTGGAGGTCAAGGTGAAAAACTGTTTTTT. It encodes CAWSGGQGEKLFF.

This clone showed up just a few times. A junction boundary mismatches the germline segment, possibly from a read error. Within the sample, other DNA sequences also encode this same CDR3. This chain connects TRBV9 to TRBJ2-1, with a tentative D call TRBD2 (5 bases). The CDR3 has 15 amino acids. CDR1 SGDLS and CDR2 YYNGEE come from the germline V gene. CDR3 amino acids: CASRAPGVGSNEQFF. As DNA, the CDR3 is TGTGCCAGCAGGGCCCCCGGGGTCGGGTCCAATGAGCAATTCTTC.

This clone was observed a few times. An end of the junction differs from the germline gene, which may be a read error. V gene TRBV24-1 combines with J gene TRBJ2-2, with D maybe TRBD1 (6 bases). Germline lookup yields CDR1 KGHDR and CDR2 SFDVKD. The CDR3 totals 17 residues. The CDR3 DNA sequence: TGTGCCACCAGTGATTTTAACAGGGTGGCGAACACCGTGGAGCTGTTTTTT. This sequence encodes CATSDFNRVANTVELFF.

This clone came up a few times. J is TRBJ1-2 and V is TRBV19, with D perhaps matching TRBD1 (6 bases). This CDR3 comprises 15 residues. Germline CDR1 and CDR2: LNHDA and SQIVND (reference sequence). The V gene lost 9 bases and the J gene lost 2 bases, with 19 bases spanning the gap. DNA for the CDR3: TGTGCCAGCGACGTACAGGGAAGGAGGAACTATGGCTACACCTTC. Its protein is CASDVQGRRNYGYTF.

The CDR3 bases are TGTGCCAGCAGTAGCGGACCCACCGGGGAGCTGTTTTTT. This encodes CASSSGPTGELFF. J is TRBJ2-2 and V is TRBV28, with D possibly being TRBD2 (5 bases). Germline CDR1 MDHEN, CDR2 SYDVKM. The CDR3 totals 13 residues. Trimming pared 5 bases from V and 4 bases from J, leaving 8 bases between.

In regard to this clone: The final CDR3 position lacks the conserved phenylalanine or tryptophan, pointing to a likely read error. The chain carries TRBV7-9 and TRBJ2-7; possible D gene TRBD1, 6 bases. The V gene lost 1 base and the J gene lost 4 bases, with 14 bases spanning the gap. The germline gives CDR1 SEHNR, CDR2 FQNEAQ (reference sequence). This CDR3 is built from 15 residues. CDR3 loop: CASSLESGQRYEQYI. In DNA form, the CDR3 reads TGTGCCAGCAGCTTAGAGTCCGGACAGCGTTACGAGCAGTACATC.

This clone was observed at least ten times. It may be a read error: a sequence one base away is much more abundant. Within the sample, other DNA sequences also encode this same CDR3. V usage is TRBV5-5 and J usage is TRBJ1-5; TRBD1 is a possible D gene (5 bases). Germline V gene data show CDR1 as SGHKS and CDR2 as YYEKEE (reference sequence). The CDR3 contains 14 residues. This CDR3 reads CASSFATVSQPQHF. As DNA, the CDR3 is TGTGCCAGTAGCTTCGCGACAGTGAGTCAGCCCCAGCATTTT.